This TCR beta chain was recorded in a study of control samples from healthy donors and cancer patients (dated by TCRdb to about 2020). This clone was observed a few times. Its target antigen remains unknown. Base qualities were left out, and no much larger clone turns up one base away. The CDR1 and CDR2 encoded by the germline V gene (reference sequence) are LNHDA and SQIVND. Between the V and J ends, shortened by 1 base and 7 bases respectively, the junction contains 8 bases. The CDR3 sequence holds 13 residues, the cysteine and phenylalanine included. This entry keeps only the CDR3 DNA: 39 bases, framed from base 1. The method behind the library was the immunoSEQ multiplex PCR assay. TCRdb provides this immuneACCESS table in a form limited to in-frame rearrangements. Some clones are lacking; in checked studies, under half of them reflect an unresolved V gene, and why the rest are absent is not known. This sample holds about 140,000 clones; more than 90% were observed only once. 11% of the sample comes from the top ten.

This TCR was recovered from a young man in good health. Sequencing used blood. The chain is encoded by TRBV19 joined to TRBJ1-5; there is no confident call for the D gene. The CDR3 has the sequence CASSIGSLQPQHF. The nucleotides are TGTGCCAGTAGTATAGGATCCCTCCAGCCCCAGCATTTT.